This T cell receptor (beta chain) was sequenced in a study of control samples from healthy donors and cancer patients (dated by TCRdb to about 2020). Details on this clone: The antigen it recognizes is unknown. Per-base quality was not reported, and no clone a single base away is much larger than it.

The library relied on the immunoSEQ multiplex PCR assay. TCRdb provides this immuneACCESS table in a form limited to in-frame rearrangements. Some clones are lacking; in checked studies, under half of them reflect an unresolved V gene, and why the rest are absent is not known. This sample lists under 200,000 clones; just over 95% were detected once. The ten largest account for around 0.92% of the sample. A distance of 16 bases separates the germline ends of V and J, which lose 8 bases and 3 bases respectively. From its cysteine to its phenylalanine, the CDR3 spans 13 amino acids. The only DNA kept is the CDR3, 39 bases in frame from the first base. CDR1 and CDR2 are read off the germline V gene (reference sequence) as GTSNPN and SVGIG.

The sequence was obtained from a woman in her thirties in good health. The chain links TRBV30 with TRBJ1-2; the D gene is unclear. Material for sequencing was blood. The CDR3 amino acid sequence is: CARRAREDYGYTF. The DNA reads as follows: TGTGCCCGCCGGGCCAGAGAAGACTATGGCTACACCTTC.